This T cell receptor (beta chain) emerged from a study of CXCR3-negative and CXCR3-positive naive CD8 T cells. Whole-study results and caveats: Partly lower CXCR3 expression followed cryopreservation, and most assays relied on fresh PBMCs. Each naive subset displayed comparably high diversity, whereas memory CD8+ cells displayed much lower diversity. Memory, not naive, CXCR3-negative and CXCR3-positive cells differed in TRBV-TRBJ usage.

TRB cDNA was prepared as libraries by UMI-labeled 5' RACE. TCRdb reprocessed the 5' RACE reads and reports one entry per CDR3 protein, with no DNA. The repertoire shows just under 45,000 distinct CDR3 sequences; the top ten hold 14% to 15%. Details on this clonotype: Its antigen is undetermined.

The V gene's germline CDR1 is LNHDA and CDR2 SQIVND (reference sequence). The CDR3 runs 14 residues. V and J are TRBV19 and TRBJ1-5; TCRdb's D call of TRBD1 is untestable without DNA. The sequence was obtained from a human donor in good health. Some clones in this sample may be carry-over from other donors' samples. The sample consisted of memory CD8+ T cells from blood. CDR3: CASTPGTGNQPQHF.